Following are 27 T cell receptor beta chains from one sample sequenced in a study of cytomegalovirus exposure and HLA in healthy donors. A multiplex PCR was run with 60 Vbeta primers and 13 Jbeta primers. TCRdb's table, derived via immunoSEQ multiplex PCR, lists solely in-frame clones and lacks some. The sample records 150,000 to 200,000 clones, roughly 86% being singletons. Source material: PBMCs. These receptors were taken from a man in his forties in good health and CMV-seropositive.

The chain has TRBV7-3 and TRBJ1-1; TRBD1 agrees at 8 bases. The germline gives CDR1 SGHTA, CDR2 FQGTGA. The J segment lost 5 bases and the V segment lost 5 bases, leaving 7 bases of the junction unmatched. The CDR3 consists of 14 residues. This CDR3 is CASSPGQGWTEAFF. CDR3 DNA sequence: TGTGCCAGCAGCCCAGGACAGGGTTGGACTGAAGCTTTCTTT.

This chain joins TRBV19 and TRBJ1-5; 8 nucleotides match TRBD1. Germline V gene sequence: CDR1 LNHDA, CDR2 SQIVND (reference sequence). V gave up 2 bases and J gave up 0 bases; unmatched junction bases: 9. The CDR3 has 18 residues. The CDR3 region is CASSIRRVTGVSNQPQHF. In DNA form, the CDR3 reads TGTGCCAGTAGTATACGAAGGGTGACAGGGGTTAGCAATCAGCCCCAGCATTTT.

This chain uses TRBV7-2 with TRBJ2-7, with 7 bases that match TRBD1. Germline assignment: CDR1 SGHTA and CDR2 FQGNSA. This CDR3 has 16 residues. The J segment lost 1 base and the V segment lost 1 base, leaving 7 bases of the junction unmatched. CDR3 residues: CASSLEGAGGSYEQYF. CDR3 sequence (DNA): TGTGCCAGCAGCTTAGAGGGGGCAGGGGGATCCTACGAGCAGTACTTC.

This chain uses TRBV7-3 with TRBJ2-1, with TRBD1 as a possible D gene (7 bases). Germline V gives CDR1 SGHTA, CDR2 FQGTGA. The CDR3 consists of 15 residues. V dropped 2 bases and J dropped 5 bases, with 13 bases sitting between them. This chain's CDR3 is CASSLAGTANNEQFF. The CDR3 nucleotides read TGTGCCAGCAGCTTAGCGGGGACAGCTAACAATGAGCAGTTCTTC.

The chain has TRBV5-5 and TRBJ2-7; D is undetermined. With 2 bases removed from V and 3 bases from J, the gap between germline ends came to 9 bases. The CDR3 is 13 residues long. Germline V CDR1 and CDR2: SGHKS, YYEKEE (reference sequence). The CDR3 bases are TGTGCCAGCAGCTTAGCGCCCTACTACGAGCAGTACTTC. Translation gives CASSLAPYYEQYF. The full variable domain, rest sourced from reference TRBV5-5 and TRBJ2-7, is DAGVTQSPTHLIKTRGQQVTLRCSPISGHKSVSWYQQVLGQGPQFIFQYYEKEERGRGNFPDRFSARQFPNYSSELNVNALLLGDSALYLCASSLAPYYEQYFGPGTRLTVT.

The rearrangement joins TRBV7-2 to TRBJ2-1; 16 positions agree with TRBD2. J was trimmed by 9 bases and V by 1 base; bases with no gene match: 3. Germline CDR1 and CDR2: SGHTA and FQGNSA. There are 16 residues in the CDR3. The CDR3 reads CASSLDGTSGRAEQFF. The DNA for the CDR3 is TGTGCCAGCAGCTTAGATGGGACTAGCGGGAGGGCTGAGCAGTTCTTC.

This chain uses TRBV5-5 with TRBJ2-5; 8 bases map to TRBD1. CDR3 length: 15 amino acids. Trimming took 4 bases from V and 3 from J; bases not matched to a gene: 8. Germline values: CDR1 SGHKS, CDR2 YYEKEE (reference sequence). The CDR3 DNA follows: TGTGCCAGCAGCGACGGATTACAGGGGGAAGAGACCCAGTACTTC. This encodes CASSDGLQGEETQYF.

This rearrangement joins TRBV30 to TRBJ2-1; 14 nucleotides align to TRBD2. CDR1 and CDR2 from the germline V gene are GTSNPN and SVGIG (reference sequence). The CDR3 consists of 17 residues. V was clipped by 3 bases and J by 0 bases; unmatched bases: 4. This chain's CDR3 is CAWSGTSGRGSYNEQFF. The CDR3 nucleotides are TGTGCCTGGAGCGGGACTAGCGGGAGAGGCTCCTACAATGAGCAGTTCTTC. The full variable domain, in which reference TRBV30 and TRBJ2-1 provide the parts outside the CDR3, is SQTIHQWPATLVQPVGSPLSLECTVEGTSNPNLYWYRQAAGRGLQLLFYSVGIGQISSEVPQNLSASRPQDRQFILSSKKLLLSDSGFYLCAWSGTSGRGSYNEQFFGPGTRLTVL.

The chain carries TRBV5-1 and TRBJ2-7; TRBD1 matches 9 bases. J was trimmed by 5 bases and V by 3 bases; bases with no gene match: 3. This CDR3 spans 13 amino acids. Germline V CDR1 and CDR2: SGHRS, YFSETQ. CDR3 in DNA: TGCGCCAGCAGCTCGGGACAGGGAAACGAGCAGTACTTC. This sequence encodes CASSSGQGNEQYF.

This clone was seen once. The gene calls are TRBV2 and TRBJ1-5, with a weak D call TRBD1 (5 bases). The V end lost 7 bases, the J end lost 0 bases, and 10 bases lay between the germline ends. The CDR3 has 14 amino acids. The germline V gene has CDR1 SNHLY and CDR2 FYNNEI. CDR3 amino acids: CASTTANSNQPQHF. The CDR3 bases are TGTGCCAGCACGACAGCAAATAGCAATCAGCCCCAGCATTTT.

V gene TRBV6-1 combines with J gene TRBJ1-1; weak D call: TRBD1 (5 bases). This CDR3 contains 12 residues. The V gene's germline CDR1 is MNHNS and CDR2 SASEGT. V was cut by 5 bases and J by 7 bases, with 11 bases left in between. The CDR3: CASSQNRFEAFF. CDR3 nucleotides: TGTGCCAGCAGTCAAAACAGGTTTGAAGCTTTCTTT.

The rearrangement uses TRBV21-1 and TRBJ2-3; the table assigns TRBD2, which was not confirmed against the DNA. TRBV21-1 is a pseudogene segment. CDR3 size: 18 residues. CDR3 DNA sequence: TGTGTCAGCAGCCCCCAGGGGTCTAGCGGGCCTAGCACAGATACGCAGTATTTT. This sequence encodes CVSSPQGSSGPSTDTQYF.

The chain employs TRBV11-2 and TRBJ1-3; D may be TRBD1 (6 bases). Trimming took 1 base from V and 2 from J, leaving 9 bases between them. This CDR3 is 15 amino acids long. Germline loops: CDR1 SGHAT, CDR2 FQNNGV. The CDR3: CASSLGGQAGNTIYF. CDR3 sequence (DNA): TGTGCCAGCAGCTTAGGGGGGCAGGCTGGAAACACCATATATTTT.

This chain joins TRBV5-8 and TRBJ1-2; TRBD1 matches at 7 bases. V trimming: 6 bases; J trimming: 2 bases; junction bases outside the gene matches: 4. The germline gives CDR1 SGHTS, CDR2 YDEGEE. This CDR3 has 13 amino acids. This CDR3 reads CASTNRGNYGYTF. CDR3 in DNA: TGTGCCAGCACTAACAGGGGAAACTATGGCTACACCTTC.

This chain links TRBV2 with TRBJ1-5; D not resolved. CDR1 and CDR2 (germline): SNHLY, FYNNEI. V lost 7 bases and J lost 6, with 13 bases in between. The CDR3 totals 13 residues. The CDR3 spells CASTRAAGQPQHF. CDR3 nucleotides: TGTGCCAGCACCCGTGCGGCGGGTCAGCCCCAGCATTTT.

The V and J genes are TRBV4-3 and TRBJ2-1; TRBD2 matches 10 bases. V gave up 1 base and J gave up 7 bases; unmatched junction bases: 4. CDR1 and CDR2 from the germline V gene are LGHNA and YSLEER. CDR3 length equals 15 residues. In nucleotides, the CDR3 is TGCGCCAGCAGCCAAGGACGGGGACTAGCGAATGAGCAGTTCTTC. Translated, it gives CASSQGRGLANEQFF.

The V gene is TRBV12-1, the J gene TRBJ2-2; TRBD2 is the table's D call and was not checked against the DNA. TRBV12-1 is deemed a pseudogene. This CDR3 spans 19 amino acids. The CDR3 DNA reads TGTGCCAGCAGCTTTAAAGCGGGACAAAAAACTGGGAGGACCGGGGAGCTGTTTTTT. This codes for CASSFKAGQKTGRTGELFF.

The chain employs TRBV19 and TRBJ1-2, with unresolved D. Germline CDR1 and CDR2: LNHDA and SQIVND (reference sequence). The CDR3 spans 12 residues. V shed 4 bases and J shed 4 bases, with 7 bases lying between them. The CDR3 nucleotides are TGTGCCAGTAGTACCCGCGGCTATGGCTACACCTTC. Residues: CASSTRGYGYTF.

This chain uses TRBV6-5 with TRBJ1-1, with a possible D match to TRBD1 (6 bases). Deletions cut 2 bases from V and 0 bases from J, with 13 bases between. CDR3 size: 16 residues. In germline, CDR1 is MNHEY, CDR2 SVGAGI. CDR3 sequence: CASSYLGTQMNTEAFF. DNA of the CDR3: TGTGCCAGCAGTTACCTAGGGACACAGATGAACACTGAAGCTTTCTTT.

The chain has TRBV2 and TRBJ1-4, with 7 bases aligning to TRBD1. Germline CDR1 SNHLY, CDR2 FYNNEI. The CDR3 totals 16 residues. V shed 7 bases, J shed 0 bases, and the junction held 8 bases outside the gene matches. This chain's CDR3 is CASKRDSSATNEKLFF. DNA for the CDR3: TGTGCCAGCAAACGGGACAGTTCTGCAACTAATGAAAAACTGTTTTTT.

This clone turned up a few times. The chain is built from TRBV29-1 and TRBJ1-2; no firm D call. The CDR3 has 11 residues. The germline V gene encodes CDR1 SQVTM and CDR2 ANQGSEA. Trimming left V 3 bases short and J 6 bases short, with 8 bases between. The CDR3 DNA sequence: TGCAGCGTTGAGCGCGGGGATGGCTACACCTTC. Its protein product is CSVERGDGYTF.

This clone was found once. V gene TRBV5-4 combines with J gene TRBJ2-2; the match to TRBD1 covers 10 bases. CDR3 length: 15 amino acids. Germline trimming cut 5 bases from V and 5 bases from J; bases unmatched to any gene: 6. CDR1 and CDR2 (germline): SGHNT, YYREEE (reference sequence). The CDR3 DNA is TGTGCCAGCAGGGCCGGGACAGGGGTGACCGGGGAGCTGTTTTTT. This gives the protein CASRAGTGVTGELFF.

In DNA form, the CDR3 reads TGCGCCAGCAGGGAGCCACTCGACAGGGATGTCACTGAAGCTTTCTTT. Protein: CASREPLDRDVTEAFF. The chain combines TRBV4-1 with TRBJ1-1; 7 positions agree with TRBD1. Germline CDR1 is MGHRA and CDR2 is YSYEKL. V lost 6 bases and J lost 4; bases outside the gene matches: 14. The CDR3 covers 16 residues.

The chain combines TRBV7-6 with TRBJ2-7, with 10 bases lining up with TRBD1. After removal of 0 bases from V and 1 base from J, the junction contained 6 bases not matched to a gene. Germline CDR1 is SGHVS and CDR2 is FNYEAQ. This CDR3 has 17 residues. CDR3 sequence (DNA): TGTGCCAGCAGCTTAGCGAACGTGGGACAGGGGTCCTACGAGCAGTACTTC. Translating it yields CASSLANVGQGSYEQYF.

The chain uses TRBV27 and TRBJ1-5; D unresolved. V lost 5 bases and J lost 3, with 11 bases in between. Germline V gene sequence: CDR1 MNHEY, CDR2 SMNVEV (reference sequence). The CDR3 runs to 14 residues. This CDR3 reads CASSPERHNQPQHF. In nucleotides, the CDR3 is TGTGCCAGCAGTCCCGAGAGGCACAATCAGCCCCAGCATTTT.

J is TRBJ2-3 and V is TRBV7-9; D uncertain. This CDR3 has 12 amino acids. CDR1 SEHNR and CDR2 FQNEAQ come from the germline V gene (reference sequence). V lost 3 bases and J 3 bases, leaving 4 bases between the germline ends. The CDR3 spells CASSFSTDTQYF. In nucleotides, the CDR3 is TGTGCCAGCAGCTTTTCGACAGATACGCAGTATTTT.

CDR3 residues: CASRRGGSSYNEQFF. The DNA of the CDR3 is TGCGCCAGCAGGCGCGGGGGGAGCTCCTACAATGAGCAGTTCTTC. The rearrangement uses TRBV10-2 and TRBJ2-1, with 8 bases identical to TRBD2. The trim removed 6 bases at V and 0 bases at J, leaving 4 bases unmatched. The CDR3 sequence is 15 residues long. Germline CDR1 reads WSHSY; CDR2 reads SAAADI.